This T cell receptor beta chain derives from a study of shared clonotypes between healthy human individuals. Study in general: Researchers drew samples from two women and three men aged 18 to 49.

Terminally differentiated effector memory CD45RA+ cells were excluded from the naive CD8 cells, which were CD45RO-negative and positively selected for CCR7. V gave up 2 bases and J gave up 5 bases, with 7 bases separating them. Germline-derived CDR1 and CDR2 are WSHSY and SAAADI. The CDR3 extends over 12 amino acids. Genomic DNA per cell subset filled all wells of several immunoSEQ plates. TCRdb's copy holds only in-frame clones and misses some; the assay was immunoSEQ multiplex PCR. The table records around 1.9 million clones, about 94% of them present only once. Details on this clone: Its antigen is not identified.

Study-level findings and limits: Memory subsets generally showed lower estimated richness than naive subsets.

The V call is TRBV10-2, the J call TRBJ2-7; the D is unclear. The clonotype originates from a young man in good health. Some clones in this sample may be carry-over from other donors' samples. Sequencing was done on a sample of naive CD8+ T cells from PBMCs. CDR3 DNA sequence: TGCGCCAGCAGTGAGAAGGTCCACGAGCAGTACTTC. Protein: CASSEKVHEQYF.